This T cell receptor (beta chain) was recorded in a study of human T cells and chemical hapten exposure. TCRdb independently ran MiXCR on the RACE reads; one entry per CDR3 protein. This table has 150,000 to 200,000 distinct CDR3 sequences, approximately 15% appearing once. The CDR3 loop spans 16 amino acids. V lost 4 bases, J lost 5 bases, and 7 bases stayed unmatched. Germline-derived CDR1 and CDR2 are SGHRS and YFSETQ. The time point denotes: patch test 1, 2 weeks after DPC sensitization. The treatment: therapeutic diphenylcyclopropenone sensitization with weekly scalp DPC. This clonotype was sampled from a woman under 40 with alopecia areata. Some clones in this sample may be carry-over from other donors' samples. Sample: whole blood, taken in connection with sensitization to the hapten diphenylcyclopropenone (DPC). V usage is TRBV5-1 and J usage is TRBJ1-6; 9 bases line up with TRBD1. CDR3 nucleotides: TGCGCCAGCAGCCCTGGACAGGGGCTAGATAATTCACCCCTCCACTTT. Translated, it gives CASSPGQGLDNSPLHF.